A selection of T cell receptor beta chains follows, all from one sample in a study of beta chain features in type 1 diabetes. Sequencing used immunoSEQ multiplex PCR; TCRdb keeps in-frame clones, though not all of them. There are 300,000 to 400,000 clones in the sample; 8.5% to 10% occur only once, and over 0.45% lies in the top ten. What was sequenced was central memory CD4+ T cells from blood. The receptor source for this set is a man aged 30-40 years with type 1 diabetes. Both conserved end residues are part of each CDR3. The order of the fields is V gene, clone size, J gene, D gene, CDR3 DNA, CDR3 protein. A D gene is named only where the DNA matches it firmly. Clone sizes are given selectively: once, few, many, or a class where the clone is expanded.

>TRBV7-3|many|TRBJ2-5|.
TGTGCCAGCAGCCGCCTCATCCAAGAGACCCAGTACTTC
CASSRLIQETQYF
>TRBV11-2|.|TRBJ1-1|.
TGTGCCAGCAGCTTCGCGGGAATGAACACTGAAGCTTTCTTT
CASSFAGMNTEAFF
>TRBV5-1|.|TRBJ2-5|.
TGCGCCAGCAGCTTGTATGAGACCCAGTACTTC
CASSLYETQYF
>TRBV29-1|.|TRBJ2-5|.
TGCAGCGTTGTGGCGGGGGCAGGGGAGACCCAGTACTTC
CSVVAGAGETQYF
>TRBV7-9|once|TRBJ1-1|.
TGCGCCAGCAGCCAAGAATATTGGGCAGGGGAAGCTTTCTTT
CASSQEYWAGEAFF
>TRBV28|.|TRBJ2-3|.
TGTGCCAGCAGTTTAACCCGAGATACGCAGTATTTT
CASSLTRDTQYF
>TRBV29-1|many|TRBJ2-7|TRBD2
TGCAGCGTTGCGCCAGGGCGGGAGGAACCTTACGAGCAGTACTTC
CSVAPGREEPYEQYF
>TRBV5-1|.|TRBJ2-3|TRBD1
TGCGCCAGCAGCTTCTTGGACAGGTTCACAGATACGCAGTATTTT
CASSFLDRFTDTQYF
>TRBV5-1|few|TRBJ2-3|TRBD1
TGCGCCAGCAGCGCCGGGACAGGTTCGGCAGATACGCAGTATTTT
CASSAGTGSADTQYF
>TRBV28|.|TRBJ1-5|.
TGTGCCACCAGATGGTCCAATAGCAATCAGCCCCAGCATTTT
CATRWSNSNQPQHF
>TRBV7-9|many|TRBJ1-1|.
TGTGCCAGCAGACGCGGGACATCGGTCACTGAAGCTTTCTTT
CASRRGTSVTEAFF
>TRBV7-3|.|TRBJ2-3|TRBD2
TGTGCCAGCAGCCCGCCGGTAAGGCTAGCGGGAGGAGATACGCAGTATTTT
CASSPPVRLAGGDTQYF
>TRBV29-1|.|TRBJ2-3|.
TGCAGCGTTGAAGATGTGGGGGGCGCGACAGATACGCAGTATTTT
CSVEDVGGATDTQYF
>TRBV6-5|.|TRBJ2-1|TRBD2
TGTGCCAGCAGTCGGGCTAGCGGTCTCCGTGAGCAGTTCTTC
CASSRASGLREQFF
>TRBV18|few|TRBJ2-5|.
TGTGCCAGCTCCCGGGAGTTCCAAGAGACCCAGTACTTC
CASSREFQETQYF
>TRBV4-1|few|TRBJ2-7|TRBD2
TGCGCCAGCAGCCTAGGAAGGACTAGCGGGACCTCCGAGCAGTACTTC
CASSLGRTSGTSEQYF
>TRBV2|few|TRBJ2-7|TRBD2
TGTGCCAGCAGCTCATGGACTAGCGGATCCTACGAGCAGTACTTC
CASSSWTSGSYEQYF
>TRBV11-2|many|TRBJ2-5|.
TGTGCCAGCAGCTTAGACTGGGAGACCCAGTACTTC
CASSLDWETQYF
>TRBV7-7|.|TRBJ2-1|TRBD1
TGTGCCAGCAGCCTCTCGGACAGGGGAGGCAATGAGCAGTTCTTC
CASSLSDRGGNEQFF
>TRBV28|.|TRBJ2-6|.
TGTGCCAGCAGAACAAGCAGGGGCCCCAACTCTGGGGCCAACGTCCTGACTTTC
CASRTSRGPNSGANVLTF
>TRBV6-5|.|TRBJ2-1|.
TGTGCCAGCAGTTCAGTAGAGCGGCAGTTCTTC
CASSSVERQFF